These 18 T cell receptor beta chains were all obtained from the same sample, sequenced in a study of blood T cell repertoires in COVID-19. The assay was immunoSEQ multiplex PCR, and TCRdb's table has in-frame clones only and misses some. The sample lists about 350,000 clones; about nine tenths were seen once. The specimen was PBMCs or T cells enriched from blood (not recorded which). These TCRs come from a woman in her 30s who had been exposed to COVID-19.

This clone has only a few counts. This sequence joins TRBV6-5 and TRBJ1-1; 9 bases map to TRBD1. Germline loops: CDR1 MNHEY, CDR2 SVGAGI. The CDR3 loop spans 15 amino acids. V was pared by 5 bases and J by 0 bases, with 4 bases of the junction left unmatched. DNA of the CDR3: TGTGCCAGCAGTACACAGGGGGCGATGAACACTGAAGCTTTCTTT. Its protein product is CASSTQGAMNTEAFF.

This clone occurred once. The J gene is TRBJ1-1, the V gene TRBV19, with D perhaps TRBD1 (5 bases). CDR1 LNHDA and CDR2 SQIVND come from the germline V gene (reference sequence). This CDR3 spans 13 amino acids. Trimming cost V 7 bases and J 10 bases, with 19 bases left between them. CDR3 in amino acids: CASMGPGVVLAFF. The CDR3 DNA is TGTGCCAGTATGGGGCCCGGAGTAGTCCTAGCTTTCTTT.

The V call is TRBV6-6, the J call TRBJ2-1; 8 bases fit TRBD2. This CDR3 region has 16 residues. V lost 5 bases and J lost 8; bases outside the gene matches: 14. Germline V gene data show CDR1 as MNHNY and CDR2 as SVGAGI (reference sequence). DNA of the CDR3: TGTGCCAGCAGTCTACAAGCGGGAGATAAACCCTATGAGCAGTTCTTC. Protein product: CASSLQAGDKPYEQFF.

The chain couples TRBV3-1 (or the pseudogene TRBV3-2) to TRBJ1-2; 11 nucleotides agree with TRBD1. Looked up from germline, CDR1 is LGHDT and CDR2 is YNNKEL (reference sequence). The V gene end was trimmed by 1 base and the J gene end by 0 bases; junction bases not matched to a gene: 7. CDR3 length: 18 amino acids. CDR3 amino acids: CASSQGTGGVLSNYGYTF. As DNA, the CDR3 is TGTGCCAGCAGCCAAGGGACAGGGGGCGTTTTATCTAACTATGGCTACACCTTC.

The chain links TRBV9 to TRBJ2-1; 10 bases line up with TRBD2. The CDR3 has 16 amino acids. CDR1 is SGDLS and CDR2 is YYNGEE in the germline V gene. V dropped 0 bases and J dropped 7; count of bases not matched to a gene: 7. The CDR3 DNA reads as TGTGCCAGCAGCGTAGAGTGGACTAGCGGTCCGAATGAGCAGTTCTTC. Amino acids: CASSVEWTSGPNEQFF.

The rearrangement uses TRBV7-3 and TRBJ1-6; D call uncertain. The CDR3 contains 16 residues. The germline CDR1 and CDR2 sequences are SGHTA and FQGTGA. V dropped 5 bases and J dropped 7 bases, with 18 bases sitting between them. The chain's CDR3 is CASSPDTPGTNSPLHF. The CDR3 bases are TGTGCCAGCAGCCCCGACACACCGGGAACGAATTCACCCCTCCACTTT.

The V call is TRBV11-2, the J call TRBJ2-7; D might be TRBD1 (6 bases). CDR1 is SGHAT and CDR2 is FQNNGV in the germline V gene. The CDR3 spans 12 residues. Trimming took 0 bases from V and 9 from J, leaving 9 bases between them. This CDR3 is CASSLEMGAQYF. CDR3 bases: TGTGCCAGCAGCTTAGAGATGGGGGCGCAGTACTTC.

In DNA, the CDR3 is TGCGCCAGCAGCCATGAATCCCGACGGGCCTACGAGCAGTACTTC. Protein product: CASSHESRRAYEQYF. J is TRBJ2-7 and V is TRBV4-1; the D is unclear. The V gene's germline CDR1 is MGHRA and CDR2 YSYEKL. This CDR3 is built from 15 residues. The germline V and J ends were trimmed by 3 bases and 2 bases, with 14 bases remaining between them.

This chain connects TRBV6-5 to TRBJ2-3; the match to TRBD2 covers 9 bases. CDR3 length: 16 amino acids. CDR1 MNHEY and CDR2 SVGAGI come from the germline V gene. J gave up 3 bases and V 4 bases, and 8 bases lay outside the gene matches. The CDR3 sequence is CASSLAREGYTDTQYF. CDR3 nucleotides: TGTGCCAGCAGTTTGGCGCGGGAGGGCTATACAGATACGCAGTATTTT.

The chain uses TRBV27 and TRBJ1-2, with TRBD1 as a possible D gene (5 bases). V was shortened by 5 bases and J by 6 bases, with 13 bases between the two germline ends. The CDR3 consists of 13 residues. Germline V gene lookup returns CDR1 MNHEY and CDR2 SMNVEV (reference sequence). CDR3 amino acids: CASSKGPGDGYTF. The DNA for the CDR3 is TGTGCCAGCAGTAAGGGACCGGGAGATGGCTACACCTTC.

The chain has TRBV28 and TRBJ2-7, with D perhaps matching TRBD1 (6 bases). V lost 6 bases and J 3 bases, leaving 21 bases between the germline ends. The CDR3 runs to 16 residues. In germline, CDR1 is MDHEN, CDR2 SYDVKM. CDR3 DNA sequence: TGTGCCAGCAGCTCGATCGACAGGATCGGTGGCTACGAGCAGTACTTC. Amino acids: CASSSIDRIGGYEQYF.

The gene calls are TRBV29-1 and TRBJ2-1, with TRBD2 matching over 9 bases. J was trimmed by 6 bases and V by 2 bases; bases with no gene match: 11. The CDR3 has 16 residues. Germline values: CDR1 SQVTM, CDR2 ANQGSEA. CDR3 nucleotide sequence: TGCAGCGTTGAATCTCGGGTAGCGGGAGTATCCAATGAGCAGTTCTTC. As protein: CSVESRVAGVSNEQFF.

The chain joins TRBV3-1 (or the pseudogene TRBV3-2) to TRBJ2-5; maybe TRBD2 (7 bases). The V and J ends lost 0 bases and 5 bases respectively, with 13 bases between them. Germline lookup yields CDR1 LGHDT and CDR2 YNNKEL (reference sequence). This CDR3 contains 15 residues. The CDR3 DNA follows: TGTGCCAGCAGCCAAGATGGGGGGGCTCACGAGACCCAGTACTTC. The encoded protein is CASSQDGGAHETQYF.

The chain employs TRBV7-3 and TRBJ2-7; TRBD2 aligns across 7 bases. Germline-derived CDR1 and CDR2 are SGHTA and FQGTGA. V lost 0 bases, J lost 2 bases, and 7 bases stayed unmatched. CDR3 length: 16 residues. CDR3 nucleotide sequence: TGTGCCAGCAGCTTAACTCAGGCTAGCGGTGCCTACGAGCAGTACTTC. Translated: CASSLTQASGAYEQYF.

This clone was recorded a few times. V is TRBV27 and J is TRBJ1-5, with D perhaps matching TRBD1 (5 bases). V was shortened by 3 bases and J by 4 bases, with 13 bases between the two germline ends. CDR1 is MNHEY, CDR2 SMNVEV, per germline (reference sequence). The length of the CDR3 is 15 residues. The CDR3 reads CASSFRGQVNQPQHF. The DNA for the CDR3 is TGTGCCAGCAGTTTCCGAGGACAAGTAAATCAGCCCCAGCATTTT.

This rearrangement joins TRBV19 to TRBJ1-2; D ambiguous. Per the germline V gene, CDR1 is LNHDA and CDR2 is SQIVND (reference sequence). V lost 7 bases, J lost 5 bases, and 20 bases lay in between. The CDR3 covers 15 residues. The CDR3 is CASTERRAEVYGYTF. In nucleotides, the CDR3 is TGTGCCAGTACGGAGCGACGTGCGGAGGTTTATGGCTACACCTTC.

This chain uses TRBV3-1 (or the pseudogene TRBV3-2) with TRBJ2-1, with 8 positions matching TRBD2. With V trimmed by 1 base and J by 6 bases, 8 bases remained unmatched. The CDR3 is 16 residues long. Germline-derived CDR1 and CDR2 are LGHDT and YNNKEL (reference sequence). The CDR3 spells CASSQVSGGPFNEQFF. CDR3 DNA sequence: TGTGCCAGCAGCCAAGTGTCGGGAGGGCCGTTCAATGAGCAGTTCTTC.

This rearrangement joins TRBV24-1 to TRBJ1-4; the match to TRBD1 covers 9 bases. This CDR3 contains 20 residues. Germline assignment: CDR1 KGHDR and CDR2 SFDVKD. Trimming at V came to 4 bases and at J to 5 bases, leaving 19 bases not matched to a gene. CDR3: CATSELCNRGLVTRNEKLFF. The CDR3, as DNA: TGTGCCACCAGTGAACTCTGTAACAGGGGGCTTGTTACCCGCAATGAAAAACTGTTTTTT.